Below are 10 T cell receptor beta chains sequenced from a single sample in a study of breast tumors, draining lymph nodes, adjacent tissues. TCRdb itself ran the multiplex PCR reads through MiXCR, one entry per CDR3 protein. In the table there are approximately 210,000 distinct CDR3 sequences, about 34% of which are singletons. Breast cancer patients provided tissue from their axillary draining lymph nodes. Sequencing was done on a sample of axillary lymph node tissue. These receptors were collected from a female donor with breast cancer. Some clones in this sample may be carry-over from other donors' samples.

V usage is TRBV20-1 and J usage is TRBJ2-3; the match to TRBD2 covers 10 bases. Trimming cost V 2 bases and J 3 bases; bases outside gene matches: 5. The CDR3 spans 15 residues. Germline V gene lookup returns CDR1 DFQATT and CDR2 SNEGSKA (reference sequence). The CDR3 is CSARSWTSGTDTQYF. The DNA for the CDR3 is TGCAGTGCTAGAAGCTGGACTAGCGGAACAGATACGCAGTATTTT.

This clonotype was observed many times. J is TRBJ2-1 and V is TRBV4-1; weak D call: TRBD2 (6 bases). V was pared by 3 bases and J by 7 bases, with 16 bases between. Germline loops: CDR1 MGHRA, CDR2 YSYEKL. CDR3 length: 15 residues. CDR3 amino acids: CASSHLSEGRNEQFF. The DNA of the CDR3 is TGCGCCAGCAGCCATCTTTCGGAGGGGCGAAATGAGCAGTTCTTC.

This clonotype was detected many times. The V and J genes are TRBV18 and TRBJ1-2; D call uncertain. This CDR3 spans 13 amino acids. Germline values: CDR1 KGHSH, CDR2 LQKENI. V was shortened by 0 bases and J by 10 bases, with 12 bases between the two germline ends. The CDR3 DNA reads as TGTGCCAGCTCACCACCGGAGGGCAGGCACTACACCTTC. Amino acid sequence: CASSPPEGRHYTF.

This clonotype was seen many times. V is TRBV20-1 and J is TRBJ2-3; no definite D call. The CDR3 consists of 13 residues. Per germline, CDR1 DFQATT and CDR2 SNEGSKA (reference sequence). Trimming stripped 4 bases from V and 1 base from J, with 9 bases between. Written as DNA, the CDR3 is TGCAGTGCTAAGGGTGGGGGCACAGATACGCAGTATTTT. This codes for CSAKGGGTDTQYF.

This clonotype came up many times. The gene calls are TRBV12-3 or TRBV12-4 and TRBJ2-7; D perhaps matches TRBD2 (6 bases). Trimming stripped 6 bases from V and 1 base from J, with 13 bases between. CDR3 size: 14 residues. In DNA, the CDR3 is TGTGCCAGCAGCCCGACTAGGAAATCCTACGAGCAGTACTTC. Translation: CASSPTRKSYEQYF.

This clonotype was seen repeatedly, ten times or more. The chain has TRBV5-4 and TRBJ2-7; D is ambiguous. The CDR3 sequence is 15 residues long. The germline V gene has CDR1 SGHNT and CDR2 YYREEE (reference sequence). V lost 0 bases to trimming and J lost 1 base, with 11 bases between them. In nucleotides, the CDR3 is TGTGCCAGCAGCTTGGGGGCAGCCAGTTCCTACGAGCAGTACTTC. Protein sequence: CASSLGAASSYEQYF.

This clonotype appeared many times. The chain links TRBV9 to TRBJ1-3; possible D gene TRBD1, 5 bases. With 2 bases removed from V and 3 bases from J, the gap between germline ends came to 12 bases. The CDR3 is made up of 15 amino acids. Germline lookup yields CDR1 SGDLS and CDR2 YYNGEE. The chain's CDR3 is CASSVNGAYGNTIYF. CDR3 DNA: TGTGCCAGCAGCGTGAACGGGGCTTATGGAAACACCATATATTTT.

This clonotype is deemed medium-sized. The chain joins TRBV15 to TRBJ1-4; a possible D gene is TRBD1 (6 bases). There are 16 residues in the CDR3. The V end was cut by 0 bases, the J end by 8 bases, with 16 bases between. Per germline, CDR1 LNHNV and CDR2 YYDKDF (reference sequence). The chain's CDR3 is CATSRDRPGEEEKLFF. CDR3 nucleotides: TGTGCCACCAGCAGAGATCGTCCAGGGGAGGAGGAAAAACTGTTTTTT.

This clonotype was seen repeatedly, ten times or more. The junction shows a germline mismatch at one end, possibly a read error. This chain connects TRBV7-7 to TRBJ2-7; TRBD1 agrees at 9 bases. The CDR3 length is 15 residues. Germline CDR1 is SSHAT and CDR2 is FNYEAQ (reference sequence). CDR3 in DNA: TGTGCTAGCAGCGCACAAACAGGGGGCAAATACGAGCAGTACTTC. Translating gives CASSAQTGGKYEQYF.

This chain links TRBV24-1 with TRBJ2-7, with 11 nucleotides matching TRBD2. V trimming: 4 bases; J trimming: 2 bases; junction bases outside the gene matches: 3. Germline lookup yields CDR1 KGHDR and CDR2 SFDVKD. The CDR3 runs 15 residues. The CDR3 coding sequence is TGTGCCACCAGTGAGACTAGCGGGAACACCTACGAGCAGTACTTC. This codes for CATSETSGNTYEQYF.